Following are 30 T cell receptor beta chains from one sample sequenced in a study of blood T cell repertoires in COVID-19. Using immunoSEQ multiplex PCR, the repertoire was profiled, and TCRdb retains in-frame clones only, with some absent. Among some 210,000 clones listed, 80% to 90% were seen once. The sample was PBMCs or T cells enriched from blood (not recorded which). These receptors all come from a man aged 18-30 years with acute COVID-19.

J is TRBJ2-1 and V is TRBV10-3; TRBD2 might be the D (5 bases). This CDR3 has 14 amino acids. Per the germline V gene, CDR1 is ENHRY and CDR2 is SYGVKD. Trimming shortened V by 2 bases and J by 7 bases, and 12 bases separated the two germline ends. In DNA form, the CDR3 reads TGTGCCATCAGTGAGAAGGAGGAAGGGAATGAGCAGTTCTTC. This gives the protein CAISEKEEGNEQFF.

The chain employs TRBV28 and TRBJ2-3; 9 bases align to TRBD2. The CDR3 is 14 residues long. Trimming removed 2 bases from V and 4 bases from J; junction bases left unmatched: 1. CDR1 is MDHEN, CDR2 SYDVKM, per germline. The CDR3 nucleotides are TGTGCCAGCAGTTTAACTAGCGGGTCAGATACGCAGTATTTT. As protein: CASSLTSGSDTQYF.

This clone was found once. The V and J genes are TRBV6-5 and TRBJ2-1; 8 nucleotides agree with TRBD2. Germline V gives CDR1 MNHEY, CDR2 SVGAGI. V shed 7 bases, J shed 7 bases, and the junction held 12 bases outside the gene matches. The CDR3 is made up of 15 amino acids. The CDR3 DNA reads TGTGCCAGCACCCCGAGCGGGAGTTACGGGAATGAGCAGTTCTTC. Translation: CASTPSGSYGNEQFF.

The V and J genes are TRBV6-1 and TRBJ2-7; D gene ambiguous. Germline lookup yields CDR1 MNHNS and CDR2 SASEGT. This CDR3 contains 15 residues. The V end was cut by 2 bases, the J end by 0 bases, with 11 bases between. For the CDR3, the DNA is TGTGCCAGCAGTGAAACACGGGTCGGCTCCTACGAGCAGTACTTC. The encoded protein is CASSETRVGSYEQYF.

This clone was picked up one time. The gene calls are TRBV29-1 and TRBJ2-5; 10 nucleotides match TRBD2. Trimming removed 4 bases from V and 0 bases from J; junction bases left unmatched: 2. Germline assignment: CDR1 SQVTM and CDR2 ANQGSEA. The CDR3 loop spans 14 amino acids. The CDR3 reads CSVAGTSDQETQYF. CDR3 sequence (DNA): TGCAGCGTTGCCGGGACTAGCGACCAAGAGACCCAGTACTTC.

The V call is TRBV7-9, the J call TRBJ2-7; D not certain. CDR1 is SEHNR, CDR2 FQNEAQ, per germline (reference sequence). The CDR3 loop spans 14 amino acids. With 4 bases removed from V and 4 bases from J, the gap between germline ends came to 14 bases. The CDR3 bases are TGTGCCAGCAGCTCCCCGGCCCAGGATTACGAGCAGTACTTC. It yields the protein CASSSPAQDYEQYF.

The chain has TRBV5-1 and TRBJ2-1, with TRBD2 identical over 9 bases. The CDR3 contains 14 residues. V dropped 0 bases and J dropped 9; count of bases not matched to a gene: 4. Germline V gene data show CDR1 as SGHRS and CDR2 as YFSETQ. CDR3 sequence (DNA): TGCGCCAGCAGCTTGGGGCTAGCGGGAAGTGAGCAGTTCTTC. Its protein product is CASSLGLAGSEQFF.

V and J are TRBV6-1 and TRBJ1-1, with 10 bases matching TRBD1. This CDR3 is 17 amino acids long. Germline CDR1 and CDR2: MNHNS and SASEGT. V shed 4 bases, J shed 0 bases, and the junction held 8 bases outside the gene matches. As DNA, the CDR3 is TGTGCCAGCAGTGCTCCCCAGGGACAGGGGCTGAACACTGAAGCTTTCTTT. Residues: CASSAPQGQGLNTEAFF.

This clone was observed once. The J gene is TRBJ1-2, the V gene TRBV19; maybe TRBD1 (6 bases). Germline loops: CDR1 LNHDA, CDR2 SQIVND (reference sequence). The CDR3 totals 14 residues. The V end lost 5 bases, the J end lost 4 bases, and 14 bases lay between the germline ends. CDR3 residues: CASSPRDIRYGYTF. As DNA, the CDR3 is TGTGCCAGTAGTCCCCGGGACATCCGCTATGGCTACACCTTC.

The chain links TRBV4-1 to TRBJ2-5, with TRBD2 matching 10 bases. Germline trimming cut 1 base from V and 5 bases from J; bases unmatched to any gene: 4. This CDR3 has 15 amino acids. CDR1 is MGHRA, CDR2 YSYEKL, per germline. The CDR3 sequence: CASSQGTSGTETQYF. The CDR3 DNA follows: TGCGCCAGCAGCCAAGGCACTAGCGGGACGGAGACCCAGTACTTC.

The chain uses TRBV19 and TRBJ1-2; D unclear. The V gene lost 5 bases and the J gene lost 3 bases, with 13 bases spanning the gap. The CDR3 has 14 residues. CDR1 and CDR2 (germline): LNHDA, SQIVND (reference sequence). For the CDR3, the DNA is TGTGCCAGTAGTTACCCGACATTCTACTATGGCTACACCTTC. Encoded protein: CASSYPTFYYGYTF.

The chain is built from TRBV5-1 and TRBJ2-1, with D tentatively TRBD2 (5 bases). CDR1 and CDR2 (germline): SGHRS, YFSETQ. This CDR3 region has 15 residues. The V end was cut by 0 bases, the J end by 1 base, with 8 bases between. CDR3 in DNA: TGCGCCAGCAGCTTGGCCTGGACTTCCTACAATGAGCAGTTCTTC. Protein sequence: CASSLAWTSYNEQFF.

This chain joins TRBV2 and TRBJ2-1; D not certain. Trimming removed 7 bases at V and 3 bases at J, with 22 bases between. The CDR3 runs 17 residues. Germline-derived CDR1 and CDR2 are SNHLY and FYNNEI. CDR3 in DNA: TGTGCCAGCAAAAAAACCGCGGCTACGGTGTACTACAATGAGCAGTTCTTC. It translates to CASKKTAATVYYNEQFF.

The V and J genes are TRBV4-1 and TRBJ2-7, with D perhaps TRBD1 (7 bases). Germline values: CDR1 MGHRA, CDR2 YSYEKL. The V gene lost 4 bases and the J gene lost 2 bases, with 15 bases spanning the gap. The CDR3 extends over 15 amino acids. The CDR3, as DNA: TGCGCCAGCAGCCCAAGCAGGGGGGTTACCTACGAGCAGTACTTC. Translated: CASSPSRGVTYEQYF.

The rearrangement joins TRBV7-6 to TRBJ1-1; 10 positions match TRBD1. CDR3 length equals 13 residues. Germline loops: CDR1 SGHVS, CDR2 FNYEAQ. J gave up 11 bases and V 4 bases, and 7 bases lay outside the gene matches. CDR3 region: CASSSPTDRGAFF. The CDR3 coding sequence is TGTGCCAGCAGCTCTCCAACGGACAGGGGGGCTTTCTTT.

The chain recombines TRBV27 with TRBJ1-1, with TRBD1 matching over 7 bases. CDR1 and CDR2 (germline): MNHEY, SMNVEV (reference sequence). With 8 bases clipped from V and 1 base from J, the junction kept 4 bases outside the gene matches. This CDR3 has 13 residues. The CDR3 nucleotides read TGTGCCAGCCTGAACAGGGGGAACACTGAAGCTTTCTTT. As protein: CASLNRGNTEAFF.

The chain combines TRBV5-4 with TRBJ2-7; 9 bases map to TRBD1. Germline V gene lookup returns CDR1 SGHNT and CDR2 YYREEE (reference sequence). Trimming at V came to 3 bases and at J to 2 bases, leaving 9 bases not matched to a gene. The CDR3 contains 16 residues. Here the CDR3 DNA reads TGTGCCAGCAGCTATACAGGGGGCGCGAGTCCCTACGAGCAGTACTTC. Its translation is CASSYTGGASPYEQYF.

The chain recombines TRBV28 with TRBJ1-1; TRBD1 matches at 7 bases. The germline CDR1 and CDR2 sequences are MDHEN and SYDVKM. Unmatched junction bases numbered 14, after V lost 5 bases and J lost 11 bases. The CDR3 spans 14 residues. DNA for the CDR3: TGTGCCAGCAGTAATTCCCGGGACAGCCATCTGGCTTTCTTT. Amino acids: CASSNSRDSHLAFF. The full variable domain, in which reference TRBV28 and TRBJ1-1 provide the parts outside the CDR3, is DVKVTQSSRYLVKRTGEKVFLECVQDMDHENMFWYRQDPGLGLRLIYFSYDVKMKEKGDIPEGYSVSREKKERFSLILESASTNQTSMYLCASSNSRDSHLAFFGQGTRLTVV.

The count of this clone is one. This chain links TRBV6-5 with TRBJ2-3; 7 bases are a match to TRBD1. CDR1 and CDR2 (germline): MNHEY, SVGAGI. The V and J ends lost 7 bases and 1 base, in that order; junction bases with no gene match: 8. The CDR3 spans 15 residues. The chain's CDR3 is CASTHGDSRTDTQYF. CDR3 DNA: TGTGCCAGCACCCACGGGGACAGCCGCACAGATACGCAGTATTTT.

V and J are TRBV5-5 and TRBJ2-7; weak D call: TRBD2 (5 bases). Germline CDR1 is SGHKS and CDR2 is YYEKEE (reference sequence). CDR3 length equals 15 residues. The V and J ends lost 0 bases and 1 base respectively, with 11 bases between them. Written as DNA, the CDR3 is TGTGCCAGCAGCTTGGGCTTCGGGGAATCCTACGAGCAGTACTTC. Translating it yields CASSLGFGESYEQYF.

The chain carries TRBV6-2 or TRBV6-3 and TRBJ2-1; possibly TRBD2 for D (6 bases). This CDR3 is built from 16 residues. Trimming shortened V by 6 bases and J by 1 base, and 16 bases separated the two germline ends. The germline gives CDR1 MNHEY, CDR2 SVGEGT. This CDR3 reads CASSHDGGSSYNEQFF. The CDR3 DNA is TGTGCCAGCAGCCACGACGGGGGTAGTTCCTACAATGAGCAGTTCTTC.

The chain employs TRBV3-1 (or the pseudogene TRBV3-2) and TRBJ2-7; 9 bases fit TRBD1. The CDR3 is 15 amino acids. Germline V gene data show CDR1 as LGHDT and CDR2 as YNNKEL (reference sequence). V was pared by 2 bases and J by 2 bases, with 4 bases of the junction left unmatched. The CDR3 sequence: CASSQPGQGAYEQYF. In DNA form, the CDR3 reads TGTGCCAGCAGCCAACCGGGACAGGGAGCCTACGAGCAGTACTTC.

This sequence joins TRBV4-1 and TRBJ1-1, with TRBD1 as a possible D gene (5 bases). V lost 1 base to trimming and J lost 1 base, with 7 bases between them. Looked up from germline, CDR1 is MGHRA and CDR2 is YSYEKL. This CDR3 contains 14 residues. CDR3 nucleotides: TGCGCCAGCAGCCAAGGAGGACAGAACACTGAAGCTTTCTTT. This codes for CASSQGGQNTEAFF.

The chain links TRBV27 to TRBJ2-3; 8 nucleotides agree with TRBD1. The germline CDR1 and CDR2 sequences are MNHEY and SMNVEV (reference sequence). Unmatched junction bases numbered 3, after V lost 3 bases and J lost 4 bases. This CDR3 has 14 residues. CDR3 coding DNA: TGTGCCAGCAGTTTCGGGACAGGTTCAGATACGCAGTATTTT. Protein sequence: CASSFGTGSDTQYF.

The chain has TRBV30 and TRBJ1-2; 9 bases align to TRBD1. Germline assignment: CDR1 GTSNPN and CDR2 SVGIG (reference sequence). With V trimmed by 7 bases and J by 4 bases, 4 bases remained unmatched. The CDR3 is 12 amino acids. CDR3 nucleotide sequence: TGTGCCTACCGACAGGGGGTCTATGGCTACACCTTC. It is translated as CAYRQGVYGYTF.

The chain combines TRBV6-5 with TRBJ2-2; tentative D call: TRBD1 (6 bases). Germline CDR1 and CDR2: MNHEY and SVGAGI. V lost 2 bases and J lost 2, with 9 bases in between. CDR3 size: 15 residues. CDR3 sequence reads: CASSYTGQNTGELFF. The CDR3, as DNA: TGTGCCAGCAGTTACACGGGACAAAACACCGGGGAGCTGTTTTTT.

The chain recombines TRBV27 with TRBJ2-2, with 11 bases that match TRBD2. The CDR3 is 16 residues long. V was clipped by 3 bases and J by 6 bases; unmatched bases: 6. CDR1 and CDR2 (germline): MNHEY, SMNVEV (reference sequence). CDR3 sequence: CASSFYRTSGSGELFF. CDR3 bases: TGTGCCAGCAGTTTCTACCGGACTAGCGGGTCCGGGGAGCTGTTTTTT.

Here the CDR3 DNA reads TGTGCCAGCAGCACGCAGGAAGCAGGGGGAAGACCTAGCACAGATACGCAGTATTTT. Protein product: CASSTQEAGGRPSTDTQYF. V and J are TRBV9 and TRBJ2-3; 7 bases fit TRBD1. Germline CDR1 SGDLS, CDR2 YYNGEE. There are 19 residues in the CDR3. V was clipped by 4 bases and J by 0 bases; unmatched bases: 17.

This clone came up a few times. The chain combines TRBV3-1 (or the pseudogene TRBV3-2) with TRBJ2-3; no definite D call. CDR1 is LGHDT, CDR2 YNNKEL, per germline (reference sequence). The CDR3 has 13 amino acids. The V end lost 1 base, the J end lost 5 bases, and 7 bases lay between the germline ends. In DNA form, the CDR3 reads TGTGCCAGCAGCCAAGTCCTCAGAGATACGCAGTATTTT. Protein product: CASSQVLRDTQYF.

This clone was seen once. The CDR3 DNA follows: TGTGCCAGCAGTCTAGACGGAGGAAGCACAGATACGCAGTATTTT. Encoded protein: CASSLDGGSTDTQYF. This chain connects TRBV7-9 to TRBJ2-3; D perhaps matches TRBD2 (5 bases). The CDR3 runs to 15 residues. V lost 6 bases and J lost 0, with 13 bases in between. CDR1 is SEHNR and CDR2 is FQNEAQ in the germline V gene (reference sequence).